This passage covers 8 T cell receptor beta chains from one sample sequenced in a study of T cells in Graves' hyperthyroidism and ophthalmopathy. Template material for amplifying TCR beta CDR3 regions consisted of RNA transcripts. The HTBI primer set served for first-round RT-PCR of the TCR CDR3. MiXCR, applied by TCRdb to the multiplex PCR reads, yields one record per CDR3 protein. In the table there are about 690,000 distinct CDR3 sequences, 15% to 20% of which are singletons. Sample: blood. These receptors were collected from a man aged 50-59 years with Graves' hyperthyroidism.

This clonotype came up a few times. V is TRBV19 and J is TRBJ1-2, with 8 bases aligning to TRBD1. V was clipped by 6 bases and J by 6 bases; unmatched bases: 6. The germline CDR1 and CDR2 sequences are LNHDA and SQIVND (reference sequence). This CDR3 contains 13 residues. For the CDR3, the DNA is TGTGCCAGTAGCGTGGACAGGGAGGATGGCTACACCTTC. Its translation: CASSVDREDGYTF. The entire variable domain, with the rest obtained from reference TRBV19 and TRBJ1-2, is as follows: DGGITQSPKYLFRKEGQNVTLSCEQNLNHDAMYWYRQDPGQGLRLIYYSQIVNDFQKGDIAEGYSVSREKKESFPLTVTSAQKNPTAFYLCASSVDREDGYTFGSGTRLTVV.

This clonotype was recorded many times. This chain links TRBV28 with TRBJ1-1; no clear D. CDR1 MDHEN and CDR2 SYDVKM come from the germline V gene. Deletions cut 3 bases from V and 0 bases from J, with 11 bases between. The CDR3 has 15 residues. As DNA, the CDR3 is TGTGCCAGCAGTTTCCAAGGCACCATGAACACTGAAGCTTTCTTT. As protein: CASSFQGTMNTEAFF.

The gene calls are TRBV3-1 and TRBJ1-2, with 12 bases fitting TRBD1. This CDR3 comprises 16 residues. Per the germline V gene, CDR1 is LGHDT and CDR2 is YNNKEL (reference sequence). V was clipped by 3 bases and J by 5 bases; unmatched bases: 7. The DNA for the CDR3 is TGTGCCAGCAGCCAGAGGGACAGGGGGCCAATTTATGGCTACACCTTC. It translates to CASSQRDRGPIYGYTF.

The chain couples TRBV4-1 to TRBJ1-3; 7 bases are shared with TRBD1. Trimming cost V 3 bases and J 4 bases; bases outside gene matches: 6. The CDR3 spans 15 residues. Germline V lookup: CDR1 MGHRA, CDR2 YSYEKL. DNA of the CDR3: TGCGCCAGCAGCCATTTGACAGGGCTAGGAAACACCATATATTTT. Its protein is CASSHLTGLGNTIYF.

The rearrangement uses TRBV4-2 and TRBJ1-1, with D perhaps TRBD1 (6 bases). Germline CDR1 and CDR2: LGHNA and YNFKEQ. Trimming pared 0 bases from V and 5 bases from J, leaving 13 bases between. The CDR3 is 15 amino acids. CDR3 residues: CASSQEQGFVTEAFF. The DNA of the CDR3 is TGTGCCAGCAGCCAAGAACAGGGATTTGTAACTGAAGCTTTCTTT.

Many counts were recorded for this clonotype. The chain joins TRBV12-3 or TRBV12-4 to TRBJ1-2, with D perhaps TRBD1 (5 bases). CDR3 length equals 13 residues. V shed 2 bases and J shed 7 bases, with 11 bases lying between them. CDR3 sequence (DNA): TGTGCCAGCAGTTTAATAGGGGCAGGTGGCTACACCTTC. It yields the protein CASSLIGAGGYTF.

This clonotype was recorded a few times. This chain uses TRBV4-3 with TRBJ2-7; the D is unclear. CDR3 size: 16 residues. Trimming took 0 bases from V and 4 from J, leaving 16 bases between them. Germline CDR1 and CDR2: LGHNA and YSLEER. Here the CDR3 reads CASSQEEIGLGYEQYF. The CDR3 bases are TGCGCCAGCAGCCAAGAGGAGATCGGCCTTGGGTACGAGCAGTACTTC.

Points on this clonotype: A much more abundant neighbour one base away suggests this may be a read error. This chain links TRBV5-1 with TRBJ1-1; no clear D gene. In germline, CDR1 is SGHRS, CDR2 YFSETQ. The CDR3 extends over 13 amino acids. CDR3 in amino acids: CASSPTGHYETFF. The CDR3 DNA reads as TGCGCCAGCAGCCCCACCGGGCATTATGAAACTTTCTTT.